These 22 T cell receptor beta chains were all obtained from the same sample, sequenced in a study of OX40 agonist ivuxolimab in advanced cancers. Repertoires were generated with immunoSEQ multiplex PCR, while TCRdb's copy carries only in-frame clones and drops some. The sample holds over 80,000 clones; approximately 87% are singletons and the top ten take more than 5.5%. The sequenced sample was CD4+ or CD8+ T cells sorted from blood, obtained in a trial of the OX40 agonist ivuxolimab. All receptors derive from an adult with an advanced solid tumor such as melanoma, head and neck, liver or kidney cancer.

The chain recombines TRBV18 with TRBJ2-7, with a tentative D call TRBD2 (6 bases). The CDR3 spans 16 residues. Germline CDR1 and CDR2: KGHSH and LQKENI. V shed 5 bases and J shed 0 bases, with 17 bases lying between them. The CDR3 region has the DNA TGTGCCAGCTCATTTCGGGAGAGACAGAGCTCCTACGAGCAGTACTTC. This sequence encodes CASSFRERQSSYEQYF.

This clone showed up just once. This chain connects TRBV18 to TRBJ1-1, with D possibly matching TRBD1 (5 bases). The V gene lost 6 bases and the J gene lost 11 bases, with 22 bases spanning the gap. The V gene's germline CDR1 is KGHSH and CDR2 LQKENI. The CDR3 has 14 residues. CDR3 amino acids: CASSRGQTESQAFF. In DNA, the CDR3 is TGTGCCAGCTCCCGTGGACAAACGGAATCACAGGCTTTCTTT.

V is TRBV11-1 and J is TRBJ1-2; D is ambiguous. With 6 bases removed from V and 5 bases from J, the gap between germline ends came to 13 bases. This CDR3 has 13 residues. From germline, CDR1 is SGHAT and CDR2 FQDESV (reference sequence). The CDR3 DNA reads as TGTGCCAGCAGTAGAAATGGGCGGTATGGCTACACCTTC. It encodes CASSRNGRYGYTF.

CDR3 bases: TGTGCCAGTACCATCCCGGGCTATGGCTACACCTTC. This sequence encodes CASTIPGYGYTF. The chain is built from TRBV19 and TRBJ1-2; D gene uncertain. The germline V and J ends were trimmed by 7 bases and 4 bases, with 10 bases remaining between them. This CDR3 spans 12 amino acids. Per germline, CDR1 LNHDA and CDR2 SQIVND (reference sequence).

The chain has TRBV30 and TRBJ2-3; the D gene is possibly TRBD2 (7 bases). CDR3 length: 15 amino acids. V was cut by 1 base and J by 1 base, with 12 bases left in between. CDR1 is GTSNPN and CDR2 is SVGIG in the germline V gene (reference sequence). For the CDR3, the DNA is TGTGCCTGGAGTGCTGGGGGGGCCCGCACAGATACGCAGTATTTT. Translation gives CAWSAGGARTDTQYF.

This clone was picked up a small number of times. V is TRBV7-2 and J is TRBJ1-3; D not resolved. The germline gives CDR1 SGHTA, CDR2 FQGNSA. V lost 2 bases to trimming and J lost 2 bases, with 1 base between them. The CDR3 spans 12 residues. The CDR3: CASSLPGNTIYF. The DNA for the CDR3 is TGTGCCAGCAGCTTACCTGGAAACACCATATATTTT.

This clone has only one observation. This sequence joins TRBV7-6 and TRBJ2-2; 8 bases match TRBD2. Per germline, CDR1 SGHVS and CDR2 FNYEAQ. Germline trimming cut 3 bases from V and 0 bases from J; bases unmatched to any gene: 6. The CDR3 consists of 17 residues. CDR3 region: CASSLESGRSNTGELFF. The CDR3 nucleotides read TGTGCCAGCAGCTTGGAAAGCGGGAGATCGAACACCGGGGAGCTGTTTTTT.

In DNA form, the CDR3 reads TGTGCCAGCAGCCAACGAGGCAAAAACATTCAGTACTTC. This codes for CASSQRGKNIQYF. V gene TRBV14 combines with J gene TRBJ2-4; D is unresolved. V was pared by 2 bases and J by 3 bases, with 5 bases between. This CDR3 is 13 amino acids long. CDR1 is SGHDN, CDR2 FVKESK, per germline.

The chain uses TRBV4-2 and TRBJ2-7; 7 bases line up with TRBD1. Per the germline V gene, CDR1 is LGHNA and CDR2 is YNFKEQ. The CDR3 has 15 residues. V shed 2 bases, J shed 3 bases, and the junction held 7 bases outside the gene matches. The CDR3 sequence: CASSQPDREGYEQYF. CDR3 coding DNA: TGTGCCAGCAGCCAACCAGACAGGGAAGGCTACGAGCAGTACTTC.

The CDR3, as DNA: TGTGCCAGCAGCCGTACAGAACGAACTGAAGCTTTCTTT. It specifies CASSRTERTEAFF. The gene calls are TRBV27 and TRBJ1-1; no clear D. V lost 6 bases and J lost 5, with 13 bases in between. The CDR3 runs to 13 residues. Germline-derived CDR1 and CDR2 are MNHEY and SMNVEV (reference sequence).

The V and J genes are TRBV6-5 and TRBJ1-2; unclear D gene. The V gene's germline CDR1 is MNHEY and CDR2 SVGAGI. CDR3 length equals 13 residues. V was cut by 0 bases and J by 8 bases, with 10 bases left in between. The CDR3: CASSYSFEGGYTF. CDR3 DNA sequence: TGTGCCAGCAGTTACTCGTTTGAAGGAGGCTACACCTTC.

This clone has more than one count but fewer than ten. The chain uses TRBV7-2 and TRBJ2-3; no definite D call. This CDR3 contains 15 residues. The V end lost 1 base, the J end lost 0 bases, and 8 bases lay between the germline ends. Germline CDR1 is SGHTA and CDR2 is FQGNSA. DNA for the CDR3: TGTGCCAGCAGCTTAGTCCCGTTGAGCACAGATACGCAGTATTTT. Its protein product is CASSLVPLSTDTQYF.

The chain has TRBV4-1 and TRBJ1-2, with D possibly being TRBD1 (5 bases). Trimming left V 4 bases short and J 6 bases short, with 21 bases between. This CDR3 region has 16 residues. Looked up from germline, CDR1 is MGHRA and CDR2 is YSYEKL. The CDR3 bases are TGCGCCAGCAGCCCCTCCGGACGGGGCGGAGGGAATGGCTACACCTTC. It specifies CASSPSGRGGGNGYTF.

This chain connects TRBV6-6 to TRBJ1-2; D gene uncertain. Germline CDR1 is MNHNY and CDR2 is SVGAGI (reference sequence). V was cut by 3 bases and J by 3 bases, with 8 bases left in between. The length of the CDR3 is 13 residues. The CDR3: CASSYEPDYGYTF. The CDR3 DNA is TGTGCCAGCAGTTATGAGCCCGACTATGGCTACACCTTC.

The rearrangement links TRBV9 to TRBJ1-2, with D possibly matching TRBD1 (5 bases). Germline V CDR1 and CDR2: SGDLS, YYNGEE. The CDR3 covers 14 residues. Trimming removed 5 bases from V and 4 bases from J, with 15 bases in between. CDR3 sequence (DNA): TGTGCCAGCAGTGATAACAGGTTTTCCTATGGCTACACCTTC. This sequence encodes CASSDNRFSYGYTF.

V usage is TRBV4-1 and J usage is TRBJ1-5; no reliable D call. There are 12 residues in the CDR3. V was pared by 1 base and J by 6 bases, with 4 bases between. CDR1 and CDR2 (germline): MGHRA, YSYEKL. The CDR3 nucleotides read TGCGCCAGCAGCCAAGTTGGTCAGCCCCAGCATTTT. Encoded protein: CASSQVGQPQHF.

This clone was seen only once. The V gene is TRBV30, the J gene TRBJ1-2; 7 bases agree with TRBD1. Germline V gives CDR1 GTSNPN, CDR2 SVGIG (reference sequence). This CDR3 has 15 amino acids. V lost 3 bases, J lost 2 bases, and 9 bases stayed unmatched. CDR3 nucleotides: TGTGCCTGGAGAAGGCCGGGACAGCCAAACTATGGCTACACCTTC. This encodes CAWRRPGQPNYGYTF. Drawing the rest from reference TRBV30 and TRBJ1-2, the complete variable domain is SQTIHQWPATLVQPVGSPLSLECTVEGTSNPNLYWYRQAAGRGLQLLFYSVGIGQISSEVPQNLSASRPQDRQFILSSKKLLLSDSGFYLCAWRRPGQPNYGYTFGSGTRLTVV.

The CDR3 here is CASSYRVGELFF. DNA for the CDR3: TGTGCCAGCTCTTACAGGGTCGGGGAGCTGTTTTTT. This rearrangement joins TRBV2 to TRBJ2-2; D possibly corresponds to TRBD1 (6 bases). The length of the CDR3 is 12 residues. Trimming shortened V by 8 bases and J by 7 bases, and 11 bases separated the two germline ends. The germline V gene encodes CDR1 SNHLY and CDR2 FYNNEI.

V is TRBV19 and J is TRBJ1-1, with no clear D. Per the germline V gene, CDR1 is LNHDA and CDR2 is SQIVND (reference sequence). Trimming cost V 0 bases and J 5 bases, with 7 bases left between them. The CDR3 totals 13 residues. This CDR3 reads CASSIDRGTEAFF. The CDR3 DNA reads as TGTGCCAGTAGTATAGATCGGGGAACTGAAGCTTTCTTT.

The count of this clone is one. The V call is TRBV14, the J call TRBJ1-1, with unresolved D. Germline CDR1 SGHDN, CDR2 FVKESK. The CDR3 is 13 amino acids. Trimming took 4 bases from V and 5 from J, leaving 11 bases between them. CDR3 amino acids: CASSPPEATEAFF. CDR3 coding DNA: TGTGCCAGCAGCCCCCCGGAGGCGACTGAAGCTTTCTTT.

Only a few counts were recorded for this clone. This chain uses TRBV7-9 with TRBJ2-1; a possible D gene is TRBD1 (5 bases). The CDR3 totals 12 residues. The germline CDR1 and CDR2 sequences are SEHNR and FQNEAQ (reference sequence). The V gene lost 4 bases and the J gene lost 10 bases, with 11 bases spanning the gap. CDR3 in amino acids: CASSSGAWEQFF. DNA for the CDR3: TGTGCCAGCAGCTCTGGGGCGTGGGAGCAGTTCTTC.

This clone was recorded only once. CDR3 protein: CASSPRIGAFF. The CDR3 DNA reads as TGTGCCAGCAGCCCTCGCATAGGGGCTTTCTTT. The V gene is TRBV7-9, the J gene TRBJ1-1; D is uncertain. Germline loops: CDR1 SEHNR, CDR2 FQNEAQ (reference sequence). CDR3 length: 11 residues. Trimming removed 5 bases from V and 11 bases from J, with 12 bases in between.